The entry below describes one T cell receptor beta chain. Its antigen is still unknown. The data originate from a study of T cells in localized non-small cell lung cancer. Notes on the study in general: In adjacent lung, a median about 54 of the top 100 tumor clones were found. In the blood, greater T cell density corresponded to longer overall survival.

Germline-derived CDR1 and CDR2 are GTSNPN and SVGIG (reference sequence). The CDR3 has 15 amino acids. V was clipped by 3 bases and J by 0 bases, with 9 bases between them. TCRdb keeps only in-frame clones here, not all; method: immunoSEQ multiplex PCR. The sample has over 1,500 clones, around 40% seen once; the top ten hold 7% to 7.5%. The clonotype was recovered from a female donor over 55 with stage II squamous cell lung carcinoma. The chain carries TRBV30 and TRBJ1-6; D is undetermined. The material was lung tumor tissue, obtained before any cancer treatment. The CDR3 coding sequence is TGTGCCTGGAGGGGGATCAGCTCCTATAATTCACCCCTCCACTTT. Protein sequence: CAWRGISSYNSPLHF.